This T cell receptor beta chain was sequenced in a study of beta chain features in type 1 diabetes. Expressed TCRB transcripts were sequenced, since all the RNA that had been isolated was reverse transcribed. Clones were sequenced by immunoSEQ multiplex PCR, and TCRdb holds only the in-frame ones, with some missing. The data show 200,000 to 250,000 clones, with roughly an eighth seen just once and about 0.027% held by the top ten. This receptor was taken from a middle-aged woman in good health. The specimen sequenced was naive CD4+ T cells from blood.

The DNA for the CDR3 is TGTGCCAGCAGTGTAACTCTAGTGTACACCGGGGAGCTGTTTTTT. It encodes CASSVTLVYTGELFF. The V gene is TRBV2, the J gene TRBJ2-2; D gene ambiguous. V gave up 4 bases and J gave up 3 bases, with 12 bases separating them. This CDR3 is 15 amino acids long. Germline-derived CDR1 and CDR2 are SNHLY and FYNNEI.